A single sample gave rise to the 30 T cell receptor beta chains below, sequenced in a study of blood T cell repertoires in COVID-19. The assay was immunoSEQ multiplex PCR, and TCRdb's table has in-frame clones only and misses some. The table records roughly 130,000 clones, roughly 84% of them present only once. The sample taken for sequencing was peripheral blood. The source is a woman aged 30 to 39 who had recovered from COVID-19.

The chain combines TRBV11-3 with TRBJ2-1, with D maybe TRBD2 (6 bases). Germline assignment: CDR1 SGHNT and CDR2 YENEEA. The germline V and J ends were trimmed by 2 bases and 9 bases, with 14 bases remaining between them. CDR3 size: 14 residues. The CDR3 coding sequence is TGTGCCAGCAGCTTAAATCCCCACGGGGGTGAGCAGTTCTTC. This codes for CASSLNPHGGEQFF.

The chain employs TRBV15 and TRBJ2-1; possibly TRBD2 for D (6 bases). The CDR3 is 18 residues long. CDR1 and CDR2 (germline): LNHNV, YYDKDF (reference sequence). V dropped 3 bases and J dropped 11 bases, with 29 bases sitting between them. CDR3: CATSRGLAQTTPILQQFF. The CDR3, as DNA: TGTGCCACCAGCAGGGGACTGGCACAGACCACCCCAATCTTACAGCAGTTCTTC.

The rearrangement uses TRBV12-3 or TRBV12-4 and TRBJ2-7; possible D gene TRBD2, 5 bases. The CDR3 runs to 13 residues. The V gene lost 3 bases and the J gene lost 8 bases, with 14 bases spanning the gap. Here the CDR3 reads CASSFAERKKQYF. The CDR3 bases are TGTGCCAGCAGTTTTGCGGAGCGGAAAAAGCAGTACTTC.

The rearrangement uses TRBV5-1 and TRBJ2-1; 9 nucleotides line up with TRBD2. Looked up from germline, CDR1 is SGHRS and CDR2 is YFSETQ. The V segment lost 4 bases and the J segment 3 bases; nucleotides outside the gene matches: 8. This CDR3 spans 16 amino acids. CDR3 sequence reads: CASSTGFSGSYNEQFF. For the CDR3, the DNA is TGCGCCAGCAGCACCGGTTTTAGCGGGAGCTACAATGAGCAGTTCTTC.

This clone was counted only a few times. The chain recombines TRBV11-1 with TRBJ2-3, with D perhaps TRBD1 (6 bases). CDR3 size: 15 residues. V was trimmed by 5 bases and J by 5 bases, leaving 17 bases between them. From germline, CDR1 is SGHAT and CDR2 FQDESV (reference sequence). The CDR3 spells CASSPGQGFVDTQYF. The CDR3 nucleotides are TGTGCCAGCAGCCCCGGGCAGGGGTTTGTAGATACGCAGTATTTT.

This sequence joins TRBV7-9 and TRBJ1-2, with D possibly being TRBD1 (6 bases). This CDR3 region has 16 residues. V lost 0 bases and J 3 bases, leaving 14 bases between the germline ends. The germline CDR1 and CDR2 sequences are SEHNR and FQNEAQ (reference sequence). CDR3 sequence (DNA): TGTGCCAGCAGCTTAGCGCCCGGTCCAGGGGACTATGGCTACACCTTC. Translation gives CASSLAPGPGDYGYTF.

The gene calls are TRBV5-1 and TRBJ2-5; possibly TRBD1 for D (6 bases). Germline CDR1 SGHRS, CDR2 YFSETQ. This CDR3 is built from 14 residues. V lost 7 bases and J lost 4, with 17 bases in between. CDR3 DNA: TGCGCCAGCGGATTACAGGGATACGGAGAGACCCAGTACTTC. Translating gives CASGLQGYGETQYF.

DNA for the CDR3: TGTGCCAGCGGACTAGCGGGAGGAGAGACCCAGTACTTC. Protein product: CASGLAGGETQYF. The gene calls are TRBV11-1 and TRBJ2-5; 14 positions agree with TRBD2. Germline CDR1 reads SGHAT; CDR2 reads FQDESV (reference sequence). The CDR3 is made up of 13 amino acids. Unmatched junction bases numbered 0, after V lost 8 bases and J lost 4 bases.

The chain has TRBV28 and TRBJ1-1; 9 bases align to TRBD1. CDR1 is MDHEN, CDR2 SYDVKM, per germline. The CDR3 is 15 amino acids. The J segment lost 1 base and the V segment lost 7 bases, leaving 7 bases of the junction unmatched. The CDR3, as DNA: TGTGCCAGCATAAAACCGGGACAGGGGAACACTGAAGCTTTCTTT. Residues: CASIKPGQGNTEAFF.

The chain uses TRBV6-1 and TRBJ1-5; D is ambiguous. V lost 1 base, J lost 1 base, and 5 bases lay in between. The CDR3 has 14 residues. CDR1 is MNHNS and CDR2 is SASEGT in the germline V gene. The CDR3 spells CASSEDGSNQPQHF. The CDR3 DNA reads as TGTGCCAGCAGTGAAGACGGGAGCAATCAGCCCCAGCATTTT.

The chain is built from TRBV19 and TRBJ1-1, with D tentatively TRBD1 (6 bases). The CDR3 consists of 14 residues. Germline V gene data show CDR1 as LNHDA and CDR2 as SQIVND (reference sequence). Deletions cut 5 bases from V and 4 bases from J, with 14 bases between. The CDR3 protein is CASSVTGFGTEAFF. The CDR3 DNA follows: TGTGCCAGTAGTGTTACAGGGTTCGGCACTGAAGCTTTCTTT.

Details on this clone: Other DNA sequences in this specimen translate into the identical CDR3. The CDR3 here is CASSAGLAINEQFF. CDR3 sequence (DNA): TGTGCCAGCAGCGCGGGACTAGCTATTAATGAGCAGTTCTTC. J is TRBJ2-1 and V is TRBV9, with 9 bases that match TRBD2. Germline CDR1 and CDR2: SGDLS and YYNGEE. This CDR3 contains 14 residues. The V gene end was trimmed by 3 bases and the J gene end by 7 bases; junction bases not matched to a gene: 5.

The chain joins TRBV2 to TRBJ1-4; D is unresolved. This CDR3 is 13 amino acids long. V was clipped by 8 bases and J by 5 bases, with 12 bases between them. CDR1 and CDR2 from the germline V gene are SNHLY and FYNNEI. CDR3 region: CASLYYSNEKLFF. CDR3 in DNA: TGTGCCAGCCTCTACTATTCGAATGAAAAACTGTTTTTT.

The rearrangement uses TRBV7-8 and TRBJ1-5; TRBD1 might be the D (5 bases). CDR1 and CDR2 from the germline V gene are SGHVS and FQNEAQ. The CDR3 extends over 14 amino acids. V was pared by 5 bases and J by 6 bases, with 14 bases between. The CDR3 DNA sequence: TGTGCCAGCAGCGGAGACAGAAACCTTCAGCCCCAGCATTTT. This sequence encodes CASSGDRNLQPQHF.

The J gene is TRBJ2-1, the V gene TRBV10-2; 10 positions match TRBD2. Germline V lookup: CDR1 WSHSY, CDR2 SAAADI. The CDR3 totals 14 residues. Germline trimming cut 0 bases from V and 7 bases from J; bases unmatched to any gene: 0. CDR3 nucleotides: TGCGCCAGCAGTGAGTCGACTAGCGGGAATGAGCAGTTCTTC. Protein sequence: CASSESTSGNEQFF.

This clone was observed once. V gene TRBV10-3 combines with J gene TRBJ1-1; 8 nucleotides agree with TRBD1. Germline assignment: CDR1 ENHRY and CDR2 SYGVKD. The CDR3 is made up of 15 amino acids. The J segment lost 5 bases and the V segment lost 3 bases, leaving 8 bases of the junction unmatched. The CDR3 nucleotides read TGTGCCATCAGTGATTCCGTCAGGGGGCAAACTGAAGCTTTCTTT. Its translation is CAISDSVRGQTEAFF.

V and J are TRBV11-1 and TRBJ2-5, with D perhaps TRBD1 (5 bases). V lost 5 bases and J lost 7, with 17 bases in between. This CDR3 has 14 amino acids. The germline V gene encodes CDR1 SGHAT and CDR2 FQDESV (reference sequence). The CDR3 region is CASSSYRGSGTQYF. In DNA form, the CDR3 reads TGTGCCAGCAGCAGCTATAGGGGATCGGGGACCCAGTACTTC.

The chain recombines TRBV19 with TRBJ2-6; 11 nucleotides agree with TRBD1. V shed 7 bases, J shed 4 bases, and the junction held 9 bases outside the gene matches. The V gene's germline CDR1 is LNHDA and CDR2 SQIVND (reference sequence). The CDR3 totals 17 residues. CDR3 bases: TGTGCCAGTACCGCCCCGGACAGGGGGCACGGGGCCAACGTCCTGACTTTC. This encodes CASTAPDRGHGANVLTF.

This chain links TRBV19 with TRBJ2-1; TRBD1 aligns across 9 bases. CDR1 LNHDA and CDR2 SQIVND come from the germline V gene (reference sequence). The CDR3 runs 14 residues. The junction had 11 bases not matched to a gene; V was cut back by 9 bases and J by 8 bases. The CDR3: CASRRTGADHEQFF. As DNA, the CDR3 is TGTGCCAGCCGAAGGACAGGGGCGGACCATGAGCAGTTCTTC.

The J gene is TRBJ1-2, the V gene TRBV6-5, with D unclear. Germline CDR1 reads MNHEY; CDR2 reads SVGAGI. V lost 0 bases to trimming and J lost 0 bases, with 11 bases between them. This CDR3 has 16 residues. Written as DNA, the CDR3 is TGTGCCAGCAGTTACTCGCGAGGAACCGCTAACTATGGCTACACCTTC. It specifies CASSYSRGTANYGYTF.

The chain is built from TRBV7-6 and TRBJ1-2, with 10 bases fitting TRBD1. The trim removed 5 bases at V and 2 bases at J, leaving 11 bases unmatched. This CDR3 region has 17 residues. CDR1 is SGHVS, CDR2 FNYEAQ, per germline. Written as DNA, the CDR3 is TGTGCCAGCAGCCCCGGGACAGGGGAATCAGGCAACTATGGCTACACCTTC. Its translation is CASSPGTGESGNYGYTF.

The chain links TRBV7-9 to TRBJ2-2, with 8 nucleotides matching TRBD2. Germline trimming cut 5 bases from V and 3 bases from J; bases unmatched to any gene: 5. CDR1 is SEHNR and CDR2 is FQNEAQ in the germline V gene (reference sequence). The CDR3 is 15 amino acids. This CDR3 reads CASSETSDYTGELFF. In DNA form, the CDR3 reads TGTGCCAGCAGCGAGACTAGCGACTACACCGGGGAGCTGTTTTTT.

The chain joins TRBV6-1 to TRBJ1-5; 9 nucleotides align to TRBD1. V shed 3 bases, J shed 4 bases, and the junction held 4 bases outside the gene matches. The CDR3 totals 15 residues. CDR1 and CDR2 from the germline V gene are MNHNS and SASEGT. Here the CDR3 DNA reads TGTGCCAGCAGTGAGAGGGACAGGGTTAATCAGCCCCAGCATTTT. Translating gives CASSERDRVNQPQHF.

This chain joins TRBV29-1 and TRBJ1-1, with D maybe TRBD1 (6 bases). Germline V CDR1 and CDR2: SQVTM, ANQGSEA. This CDR3 is 13 amino acids long. Trimming took off 6 bases at V and 4 bases at J, with 15 bases between the two ends. The CDR3 sequence: CSVLYREGTEAFF. Here the CDR3 DNA reads TGCAGCGTCTTATACAGGGAGGGCACTGAAGCTTTCTTT.

The chain is built from TRBV4-1 and TRBJ1-3; 7 positions agree with TRBD1. Germline V gives CDR1 MGHRA, CDR2 YSYEKL. Losses at the gene ends were 5 bases for V and 6 bases for J; bases not matched to a gene: 10. The CDR3 length is 15 residues. The CDR3 DNA reads as TGCGCCAGCAGCGGAGCCGGGACAGCGATAAACACCATATATTTT. This sequence encodes CASSGAGTAINTIYF.

The chain has TRBV7-2 and TRBJ2-5, with 7 nucleotides matching TRBD1. The CDR3 extends over 13 amino acids. Trimming removed 4 bases from V and 2 bases from J; junction bases left unmatched: 1. Germline CDR1 is SGHTA and CDR2 is FQGNSA. The CDR3 loop reads CASSSDRQETQYF. The DNA for the CDR3 is TGTGCCAGCAGCTCGGACAGGCAAGAGACCCAGTACTTC. The whole variable domain, remainder taken from reference TRBV7-2 and TRBJ2-5, is GAGVSQSPSNKVTEKGKDVELRCDPISGHTALYWYRQSLGQGLEFLIYFQGNSAPDKSGLPSDRFSAERTGGSVSTLTIQRTQQEDSAVYLCASSSDRQETQYFGPGTRLLVL.

The chain joins TRBV20-1 to TRBJ1-5, with 8 bases that match TRBD1. The ends lost 3 bases at V and 0 bases at J; junction bases unmatched: 4. Per germline, CDR1 DFQATT and CDR2 SNEGSKA (reference sequence). This CDR3 comprises 15 residues. The CDR3 loop reads CSASGTGYSNQPQHF. The DNA of the CDR3 is TGCAGTGCTAGTGGGACAGGATATAGCAATCAGCCCCAGCATTTT.

The chain recombines TRBV7-3 with TRBJ2-1; 7 positions agree with TRBD2. The CDR3 has 14 residues. V lost 4 bases to trimming and J lost 8 bases; unmatched junction nucleotides: 8. The V gene's germline CDR1 is SGHTA and CDR2 FQGTGA. The CDR3 region has the DNA TGTGCCAGCAGCTCACCAACCGCGGGGGATGAGCAGTTCTTC. The encoded protein is CASSSPTAGDEQFF.

This chain links TRBV5-5 with TRBJ1-2; TRBD1 aligns across 8 bases. J gave up 4 bases and V 4 bases, and 12 bases lay outside the gene matches. This CDR3 has 16 amino acids. Germline assignment: CDR1 SGHKS and CDR2 YYEKEE (reference sequence). The CDR3 sequence is CASSPTGTGLFYGYTF. The DNA of the CDR3 is TGTGCCAGCAGCCCCACCGGGACAGGCCTTTTCTATGGCTACACCTTC.

The table lists this clone with a count of one. The chain combines TRBV2 with TRBJ2-7, with 8 bases fitting TRBD2. Germline V gives CDR1 SNHLY, CDR2 FYNNEI. This CDR3 is built from 14 residues. The V segment lost 7 bases and the J segment 5 bases; nucleotides outside the gene matches: 10. The CDR3 DNA follows: TGTGCCAGCATATCTAGTAGGACTAGCCACGAGCAGTACTTC. This encodes CASISSRTSHEQYF.